The clone carrying this TCR beta chain was counted between two and nine times. V was cut by 4 bases and J by 5 bases, with 16 bases left in between. Germline V CDR1 and CDR2: SGHDT, YYEEEE. The CDR3 is 14 amino acids. Sequencing was performed with immunoSEQ multiplex PCR; in TCRdb, only in-frame clones are kept and a portion is missing. The sample has around 53,000 clones, more than 70% seen once; the top ten hold about 1.4%. The sample originates from a study of memory CD4+ T cells and cytomegalovirus serostatus. Single viable CD3+CD4+CD8-CD45RO+ cells were sorted as the memory CD4+ T cells. The chain carries TRBV5-6 and TRBJ2-7; possibly TRBD1 for D (5 bases). Sequencing input: memory CD4+ T cells from blood. The TCR was taken from an adult in good health and CMV-seropositive. The CDR3 loop is CASSTDRSPHEQYF. The CDR3 DNA follows: TGTGCCAGCAGCACCGACAGATCCCCCCACGAGCAGTACTTC.